This record concerns one TCR beta chain sequence. Unmatched junction bases numbered 5, after V lost 4 bases and J lost 6 bases. CDR1 and CDR2 from the germline V gene are SGHNT and YYREEE (reference sequence). The CDR3 consists of 15 residues. Sequencing was at deep level. Each cell subset's genomic DNA was divided evenly among several immunoSEQ plates. Repertoires were generated with immunoSEQ multiplex PCR, while TCRdb's copy carries only in-frame clones and drops some. Among over a million clones listed, roughly 96% were seen once. This record belongs to a study of shared clonotypes between healthy human individuals.

The chain joins TRBV5-4 to TRBJ2-1; TRBD2 matches 12 bases. The source is a young man in good health. The sample was naive CD4+ T cells sorted from blood. The sample's subset: CD45RA+ positively selected. For the CDR3, the DNA is TGTGCCAGCAGCGCTAGGACTAGCGGGACCAATGAGCAGTTCTTC. This encodes CASSARTSGTNEQFF.